The TCR beta chain under discussion was sequenced for a study of T cells in Graves' hyperthyroidism and ophthalmopathy. From RNA transcripts, TCR beta CDR3 regions were amplified. HTBI primers drove first-round RT-PCR of the TCR CDR3. TCRdb reprocessed the multiplex PCR reads with MiXCR, giving one entry per CDR3 protein. The profile covers 450,000 to 550,000 distinct CDR3 sequences, with approximately 25% appearing a single time and approximately 10% taken by the ten largest. This clonotype was counted at least ten times. Its cognate antigen is unknown. Whole-study results and caveats: A model of 13 V-J pairs discriminated ophthalmopathy from stable hyperthyroidism. In blood, most of the thyroid clonotypes expanded above 0.001 were also present.

The sample comprised blood. This clonotype originated in a woman between 25 and 40 years old with Graves' ophthalmopathy.

The CDR3 DNA is TGCAGCGGACAGGGGTACACTGAAGCTTTCTTT. It codes for CSGQGYTEAFF. J is TRBJ1-1 and V is TRBV29-1, with 8 bases that match TRBD1. V shed 7 bases and J 3 bases; nucleotides not matched to a gene: 1. Germline CDR1 is SQVTM and CDR2 is ANQGSEA. There are 11 residues in the CDR3.